The 27 T cell receptor beta chains given below trace back to one sample, sequenced in a study of graft-versus-host responses after intestinal transplantation. For these TCRs, the target antigens are not known. TCRdb's copy holds only in-frame clones and misses some; the assay was immunoSEQ multiplex PCR. Of 85,000 to 90,000 clones in the sample, around four fifths are singletons; the top ten hold about 18%. The starting material was unstimulated CD8+ T cells sorted from spleen or lymph node cells, obtained before intestinal transplant. These receptors came from a human donor who received an intestinal transplant.

J is TRBJ1-2 and V is TRBV6-6; tentatively, D is TRBD1 (6 bases). The CDR3 runs 15 residues. The germline V and J ends were trimmed by 2 bases and 2 bases, with 12 bases remaining between them. From germline, CDR1 is MNHNY and CDR2 SVGAGI (reference sequence). The CDR3 coding sequence is TGTGCCAGCAGTTACGGAGGGCAGGGGAACTATGGCTACACCTTC. Residues: CASSYGGQGNYGYTF.

The chain carries TRBV5-4 and TRBJ2-5, with 10 bases fitting TRBD2. With V trimmed by 4 bases and J by 5 bases, 8 bases remained unmatched. Germline V gene data show CDR1 as SGHNT and CDR2 as YYREEE (reference sequence). This CDR3 has 15 amino acids. CDR3 in DNA: TGTGCCAGCAGCCCGAGCGGGAGGGCCCGGGAGACCCAGTACTTC. Amino acids: CASSPSGRARETQYF.

The chain is built from TRBV4-1 and TRBJ1-5, with D possibly TRBD1 on 5 matching bases. Per the germline V gene, CDR1 is MGHRA and CDR2 is YSYEKL. The V end lost 0 bases, the J end lost 2 bases, and 14 bases lay between the germline ends. The CDR3 is made up of 17 amino acids. The CDR3 coding sequence is TGCGCCAGCAGCCAAGAACCCCTGCAGGGTGGCAATCAGCCCCAGCATTTT. This codes for CASSQEPLQGGNQPQHF.

The chain recombines TRBV2 with TRBJ2-1, with 8 nucleotides matching TRBD2. This CDR3 region has 15 residues. V was pared by 8 bases and J by 4 bases, with 10 bases of the junction left unmatched. The germline gives CDR1 SNHLY, CDR2 FYNNEI. Here the CDR3 reads CASEGGLAIYNEQFF. The CDR3 bases are TGTGCCAGCGAAGGAGGACTAGCCATTTACAATGAGCAGTTCTTC.

The chain uses TRBV19 and TRBJ2-3, with 9 bases aligning to TRBD2. The junction had 9 bases not matched to a gene; V was cut back by 3 bases and J by 5 bases. The CDR3 sequence is 16 residues long. The germline gives CDR1 LNHDA, CDR2 SQIVND (reference sequence). In nucleotides, the CDR3 is TGTGCCAGTAGTATGGTAGCGGGAGTGGGGCGAGATACGCAGTATTTT. It is translated as CASSMVAGVGRDTQYF.

J is TRBJ1-3 and V is TRBV4-1; 9 bases are a match to TRBD1. The ends lost 4 bases at V and 2 bases at J; junction bases unmatched: 3. Per germline, CDR1 MGHRA and CDR2 YSYEKL. The CDR3 has 15 residues. CDR3 nucleotide sequence: TGCGCCAGCAGCCGGGACAGGGTACCTGGAAACACCATATATTTT. It translates to CASSRDRVPGNTIYF.

The chain links TRBV25-1 to TRBJ1-6, with 7 bases identical to TRBD1. Germline trimming cut 4 bases from V and 3 bases from J; bases unmatched to any gene: 12. This CDR3 has 18 residues. Germline assignment: CDR1 MGHDK and CDR2 SYGVNS. Here the CDR3 DNA reads TGTGCCAGCAGTGGCCGGATTTTCTGGACAGGCTATAATTCACCCCTCCACTTT. Protein sequence: CASSGRIFWTGYNSPLHF.

The chain links TRBV4-2 to TRBJ2-3, with D tentatively TRBD2 (7 bases). The CDR3 contains 17 residues. Trimming shortened V by 1 base and J by 6 bases, and 20 bases separated the two germline ends. Looked up from germline, CDR1 is LGHNA and CDR2 is YNFKEQ. The CDR3 loop reads CASSQVAGAKVTDTQYF. CDR3 nucleotides: TGTGCCAGCAGCCAAGTGGCGGGGGCCAAGGTAACGGATACGCAGTATTTT.

The CDR3 DNA reads as TGTGCCTGGAGTCGTACAGAGACCCAGTACTTC. Protein product: CAWSRTETQYF. This chain joins TRBV30 and TRBJ2-5; D unresolved. Looked up from germline, CDR1 is GTSNPN and CDR2 is SVGIG (reference sequence). The CDR3 runs 11 residues. The V end lost 2 bases, the J end lost 4 bases, and 5 bases lay between the germline ends.

V usage is TRBV28 and J usage is TRBJ2-7; perhaps TRBD1 as D (6 bases). The CDR3 extends over 13 amino acids. The germline V gene encodes CDR1 MDHEN and CDR2 SYDVKM. V gave up 5 bases and J gave up 3 bases, with 11 bases separating them. The CDR3 coding sequence is TGTGCCAGCAGTCCCGACAGGAACTACGAGCAGTACTTC. Protein sequence: CASSPDRNYEQYF.

V and J are TRBV10-3 and TRBJ2-5; D not certain. Germline assignment: CDR1 ENHRY and CDR2 SYGVKD. Trimming stripped 0 bases from V and 2 bases from J, with 7 bases between. The CDR3 spans 14 residues. CDR3 bases: TGTGCCATCAGTGAGTCTACGGTACAAGAGACCCAGTACTTC. Translation: CAISESTVQETQYF.

The table lists this clone with a count of one. V gene TRBV4-1 combines with J gene TRBJ2-7, with D tentatively TRBD2 (5 bases). The CDR3 runs to 15 residues. CDR1 and CDR2 from the germline V gene are MGHRA and YSYEKL. Trimming left V 3 bases short and J 6 bases short, with 18 bases between. The CDR3 region has the DNA TGCGCCAGCAGCCAGTACCCCGGGGATGTATTCGAGCAGTACTTC. Protein sequence: CASSQYPGDVFEQYF.

The chain uses TRBV19 and TRBJ2-2; no definite D call. CDR1 is LNHDA and CDR2 is SQIVND in the germline V gene (reference sequence). Trimming took off 4 bases at V and 2 bases at J, with 2 bases between the two ends. This CDR3 is built from 12 residues. Written as DNA, the CDR3 is TGTGCCAGTAGTAAAAACACCGGGGAGCTGTTTTTT. This translates into CASSKNTGELFF.

The chain couples TRBV4-1 to TRBJ2-3, with TRBD1 matching over 7 bases. The CDR3 loop spans 18 amino acids. Per germline, CDR1 MGHRA and CDR2 YSYEKL. V lost 3 bases, J lost 3 bases, and 15 bases stayed unmatched. The CDR3 loop reads CASSHQRPDRVRTDTQYF. For the CDR3, the DNA is TGCGCCAGCAGCCACCAAAGACCCGACAGGGTGCGAACAGATACGCAGTATTTT.

The gene calls are TRBV5-5 and TRBJ2-7, with 10 bases aligning to TRBD1. The CDR3 has 15 amino acids. CDR1 and CDR2 from the germline V gene are SGHKS and YYEKEE (reference sequence). Trimming removed 3 bases from V and 2 bases from J; junction bases left unmatched: 5. The CDR3 DNA is TGTGCCAGCAGCTCGACCGGGACAGGGGCCTACGAGCAGTACTTC. Protein product: CASSSTGTGAYEQYF.

The CDR3 loop is CASRHGRRFSTDTQYF. DNA for the CDR3: TGTGCAAGTCGCCACGGGAGGAGGTTTAGCACAGATACGCAGTATTTT. The chain employs TRBV12-2 and TRBJ2-3; the table's D call, TRBD2, was not checked against the DNA. TRBV12-2 is given as a pseudogene. This CDR3 spans 16 amino acids.

The chain joins TRBV19 to TRBJ2-5; 9 nucleotides line up with TRBD2. Germline V CDR1 and CDR2: LNHDA, SQIVND (reference sequence). V gave up 3 bases and J gave up 3 bases; unmatched junction bases: 8. This CDR3 region has 16 residues. The CDR3 spells CASSILGASGEETQYF. CDR3 sequence (DNA): TGTGCCAGTAGTATCTTGGGGGCTAGCGGGGAAGAGACCCAGTACTTC. The whole variable domain, filled in from reference TRBV19 and TRBJ2-5, reads DGGITQSPKYLFRKEGQNVTLSCEQNLNHDAMYWYRQDPGQGLRLIYYSQIVNDFQKGDIAEGYSVSREKKESFPLTVTSAQKNPTAFYLCASSILGASGEETQYFGPGTRLLVL.

The chain has TRBV6-1 and TRBJ2-6; D is ambiguous. The CDR3 contains 15 residues. The V gene lost 5 bases and the J gene lost 4 bases, with 12 bases spanning the gap. Germline CDR1 and CDR2: MNHNS and SASEGT. CDR3 DNA sequence: TGTGCCAGCAGTCCCACCCCCTCGGGGGCCAACGTCCTGACTTTC. It translates to CASSPTPSGANVLTF.

The CDR3 bases are TGTGCCAGCAGTTTAAACCCCTACAATGAGCAGTTCTTC. Its protein is CASSLNPYNEQFF. The chain couples TRBV27 to TRBJ2-1; D gene ambiguous. Trimming shortened V by 2 bases and J by 2 bases, and 4 bases separated the two germline ends. In germline, CDR1 is MNHEY, CDR2 SMNVEV (reference sequence). The CDR3 is made up of 13 amino acids.

This sequence joins TRBV11-2 and TRBJ2-5, with 9 bases lining up with TRBD1. V shed 5 bases and J 4 bases; nucleotides not matched to a gene: 8. In germline, CDR1 is SGHAT, CDR2 FQNNGV. CDR3 size: 15 residues. The CDR3 loop is CASSPRDREGETQYF. In DNA form, the CDR3 reads TGTGCCAGCAGCCCCCGGGACAGGGAGGGAGAGACCCAGTACTTC.

The CDR3 coding sequence is TGTGCCAGCAGTTTATCTAGCGGGGTAGGAGAGACCCAGTACTTC. As protein: CASSLSSGVGETQYF. The chain combines TRBV27 with TRBJ2-5, with TRBD2 matching 8 bases. Germline trimming cut 0 bases from V and 4 bases from J; bases unmatched to any gene: 4. From germline, CDR1 is MNHEY and CDR2 SMNVEV (reference sequence). The CDR3 contains 15 residues.

The J gene is TRBJ2-2, the V gene TRBV9; 8 nucleotides line up with TRBD2. Germline values: CDR1 SGDLS, CDR2 YYNGEE. J gave up 3 bases and V 0 bases, and 7 bases lay outside the gene matches. The CDR3 spans 17 residues. The CDR3 bases are TGTGCCAGCAGCGTAGCCCGGGGACTAGGTTACACCGGGGAGCTGTTTTTT. Its translation is CASSVARGLGYTGELFF. Full variable domain (remainder filled in from reference TRBV9 and TRBJ2-2): DSGVTQTPKHLITATGQRVTLRCSPRSGDLSVYWYQQSLDQGLQFLIQYYNGEERAKGNILERFSAQQFPDLHSELNLSSLELGDSALYFCASSVARGLGYTGELFFGEGSRLTVL.

This chain uses TRBV2 with TRBJ2-3; 7 bases fit TRBD1. CDR3 length: 15 residues. V shed 6 bases, J shed 2 bases, and the junction held 8 bases outside the gene matches. Germline CDR1 is SNHLY and CDR2 is FYNNEI. The CDR3 sequence: CASSFRDRSTDTQYF. In DNA, the CDR3 is TGTGCCAGCAGCTTCCGGGACAGATCCACAGATACGCAGTATTTT.

The chain couples TRBV11-2 to TRBJ2-7; 8 positions match TRBD1. Trimming removed 2 bases from V and 3 bases from J; junction bases left unmatched: 0. The CDR3 totals 13 residues. Germline loops: CDR1 SGHAT, CDR2 FQNNGV. As DNA, the CDR3 is TGTGCCAGCAGCTTAACAGGGGGCTACGAGCAGTACTTC. This translates into CASSLTGGYEQYF.

This chain connects TRBV6-5 to TRBJ1-1; D unclear. Trimming removed 0 bases from V and 4 bases from J, with 9 bases in between. Germline V gives CDR1 MNHEY, CDR2 SVGAGI. CDR3 length equals 14 residues. In DNA form, the CDR3 reads TGTGCCAGCAGTTACTCAGGCGTTAGCACTGAAGCTTTCTTT. Translated: CASSYSGVSTEAFF.

The chain is built from TRBV9 and TRBJ2-3; a possible D gene is TRBD1 (6 bases). This CDR3 contains 16 residues. The germline V and J ends were trimmed by 0 bases and 0 bases, with 11 bases remaining between them. The germline V gene encodes CDR1 SGDLS and CDR2 YYNGEE. The CDR3 DNA reads as TGTGCCAGCAGCGTAGAAGGGGGACCTAGCACAGATACGCAGTATTTT. Residues: CASSVEGGPSTDTQYF.

J is TRBJ2-5 and V is TRBV9; TRBD2 is a possible D gene (5 bases). This CDR3 region has 16 residues. V was cut by 3 bases and J by 4 bases, with 19 bases left in between. In germline, CDR1 is SGDLS, CDR2 YYNGEE. Here the CDR3 DNA reads TGTGCCAGCAGCGGCCCTGGACTCTATGGCATAGAGACCCAGTACTTC. This codes for CASSGPGLYGIETQYF. Drawing the rest from reference TRBV9 and TRBJ2-5, the complete variable domain is DSGVTQTPKHLITATGQRVTLRCSPRSGDLSVYWYQQSLDQGLQFLIQYYNGEERAKGNILERFSAQQFPDLHSELNLSSLELGDSALYFCASSGPGLYGIETQYFGPGTRLLVL.